A single sample is the source of the 5 T cell receptor beta chains below, sequenced in a study of memory CD4+ T cells and cytomegalovirus serostatus. The sort gate was single viable CD3+CD4+CD8-CD45RO+ cells for memory CD4+ T cells. This table comes from immunoSEQ multiplex PCR, and its TCRdb copy is limited to in-frame clones, with some not included. The table records some 95,000 clones, 80% of them present only once. The sequencing sample was made of memory CD4+ T cells from blood. The receptors derive from an adult in good health and CMV-seropositive.

This chain joins TRBV10-3 and TRBJ2-1; 8 bases are shared with TRBD1. This CDR3 comprises 13 residues. Trimming removed 10 bases from V and 4 bases from J; junction bases left unmatched: 6. The V gene's germline CDR1 is ENHRY and CDR2 SYGVKD. The CDR3 DNA sequence: TGTGCCACCCAGGGACAGGAATACAATGAGCAGTTCTTC. Protein: CATQGQEYNEQFF.

The DNA of the CDR3 is TGTGCCATCAGTGCCCAGTACAATGAGCAGTTCTTC. Amino acids: CAISAQYNEQFF. V usage is TRBV10-3 and J usage is TRBJ2-1; no clear D. The CDR3 covers 12 residues. V lost 4 bases to trimming and J lost 4 bases, with 5 bases between them. The germline gives CDR1 ENHRY, CDR2 SYGVKD.

J is TRBJ2-2 and V is TRBV29-1, with 9 bases that match TRBD2. The V and J ends lost 6 bases and 2 bases, in that order; junction bases with no gene match: 4. The V gene's germline CDR1 is SQVTM and CDR2 ANQGSEA. The CDR3 runs to 14 residues. The CDR3 loop is CSVWGLANTGELFF. CDR3 coding DNA: TGCAGCGTGTGGGGACTAGCAAACACCGGGGAGCTGTTTTTT.

The genes are TRBV28 and TRBJ1-2; TRBD1 matches at 9 bases. This CDR3 spans 16 amino acids. Trimming cost V 1 base and J 3 bases; bases outside gene matches: 6. The V gene's germline CDR1 is MDHEN and CDR2 SYDVKM. CDR3 region: CASSLSLTGGDYGYTF. The DNA of the CDR3 is TGTGCCAGCAGTTTATCCCTCACAGGGGGCGACTATGGCTACACCTTC.

The V call is TRBV28, the J call TRBJ1-1; TRBD1 is a possible D gene (5 bases). Germline assignment: CDR1 MDHEN and CDR2 SYDVKM. V lost 2 bases and J 5 bases, leaving 12 bases between the germline ends. The CDR3 consists of 14 residues. CDR3 DNA sequence: TGTGCCAGCAGTTTAGGGGTGGGACGGACTGAAGCTTTCTTT. Protein sequence: CASSLGVGRTEAFF.